The subject of this entry is one T cell receptor (beta chain). The entry originates in a study of blood T cell repertoires in COVID-19. For the study at large: Sources were T cells, B-cell-depleted T cells, or PBMCs; the material itself was cDNA or gDNA.

Only in-frame clones appear in the TCRdb table, and some are missing; sequencing was by immunoSEQ multiplex PCR. The sample records 200,000 to 250,000 clones, around 83% being singletons. This TCR was sampled from a woman aged 45-65 years with acute or convalescent COVID-19. Sequenced sample: peripheral blood.

The CDR3 reads CASSQGGQETRKLFF. CDR3 sequence (DNA): TGCGCCAGCAGCCAAGGGGGGCAGGAGACAAGAAAACTGTTTTTT. The chain links TRBV4-3 to TRBJ1-4; D perhaps matches TRBD1 (6 bases). Trimming removed 1 base at V and 10 bases at J, with 16 bases between. Germline V gene data show CDR1 as LGHNA and CDR2 as YSLEER. The CDR3 spans 15 residues.